The rows below give T cell receptor beta chains drawn from one sample of a study of blood T cell repertoires in COVID-19. TCRdb's table, derived via immunoSEQ multiplex PCR, lists solely in-frame clones and lacks some. The sample has under 250,000 clones, around 84% seen once. Input material: peripheral blood. The source of these receptors is a woman aged 40 to 50 who had recovered from COVID-19. The CDR3 runs from the conserved cysteine through the conserved F or W. The order of the fields is D gene, V gene, J gene, clone size, CDR3 length, CDR3 protein, CDR3 DNA. The D gene is left open where the match is weak. A row's size may be missing; if present it is once, few, many or a size class.

D: .; V: TRBV19; J: TRBJ1-4; size: .; length: 12; CDR3: CASSKQNEKLFF; DNA: TGTGCCAGTAGTAAACAGAATGAAAAACTGTTTTTT
D: .; V: TRBV28; J: TRBJ1-4; size: .; length: 13; CDR3: CAAGVRANEKLFF; DNA: TGTGCCGCCGGGGTGCGGGCGAATGAAAAACTGTTTTTT
D: TRBD1; V: TRBV6-1; J: TRBJ2-7; size: .; length: 16; CDR3: CASSGRRTGLTYEQYF; DNA: TGTGCCAGCAGTGGCCGACGGACAGGGCTAACCTACGAGCAGTACTTC
D: .; V: TRBV15; J: TRBJ2-7; size: .; length: 14; CDR3: CATSRLGQPYEQYF; DNA: TGTGCCACCAGCAGACTCGGACAGCCTTACGAGCAGTACTTC
D: .; V: TRBV21-1; J: TRBJ2-7; size: .; length: 16; CDR3: CASNGDSGKASYEQYF; DNA: TGTGCCAGCAATGGGGACAGCGGAAAAGCATCCTACGAGCAGTACTTC
D: .; V: TRBV5-5; J: TRBJ1-5; size: once; length: 13; CDR3: CASSSWTDQPQHF; DNA: TGTGCCAGCAGCTCCTGGACAGATCAGCCCCAGCATTTT
D: TRBD2; V: TRBV6-2/TRBV6-3; J: TRBJ2-3; size: few; length: 16; CDR3: CASSRPQLAGTDTQYF; DNA: TGTGCCAGCAGCCGACCACAACTAGCGGGCACAGATACGCAGTATTTT
D: .; V: TRBV10-1; J: TRBJ1-1; size: .; length: 17; CDR3: CASSDPNSGEGNTEAFF; DNA: TGCGCCAGCAGTGACCCGAACTCGGGGGAAGGAAACACTGAAGCTTTCTTT
D: TRBD1; V: TRBV5-1; J: TRBJ1-1; size: .; length: 14; CDR3: CASSDGQGNTEAFF; DNA: TGCGCCAGCAGCGATGGACAGGGGAACACTGAAGCTTTCTTT
D: TRBD1; V: TRBV14; J: TRBJ2-2; size: .; length: 15; CDR3: CASSQVQTGGRELFF; DNA: TGTGCCAGCAGCCAAGTGCAGACAGGGGGCCGGGAGCTGTTTTTT
D: .; V: TRBV18; J: TRBJ1-4; size: .; length: 16; CDR3: CASSPTSGRANEKLFF; DNA: TGTGCCAGCTCACCGACTTCAGGGCGCGCTAATGAAAAACTGTTTTTT
D: TRBD1; V: TRBV6-1; J: TRBJ2-7; size: .; length: 18; CDR3: CASSESAPDRGPGNEQYF; DNA: TGTGCCAGCAGTGAATCCGCCCCTGACAGGGGGCCGGGTAACGAGCAGTACTTC
D: .; V: TRBV15; J: TRBJ1-2; size: .; length: 15; CDR3: CATADGTFQTRGYTF; DNA: TGTGCCACCGCCGACGGGACTTTTCAGACGAGGGGCTACACCTTC
D: .; V: TRBV12-3/TRBV12-4; J: TRBJ2-7; size: .; length: 11; CDR3: CASRRNYEQYF; DNA: TGTGCCAGCAGGAGAAACTACGAGCAGTACTTC
D: TRBD1; V: TRBV19; J: TRBJ1-4; size: .; length: 11; CDR3: CATVTGKLLFF; DNA: TGTGCCACCGTGACAGGGAAGTTACTGTTTTTT
D: TRBD2; V: TRBV7-3; J: TRBJ2-1; size: .; length: 15; CDR3: CASSLRGGLHNEQFF; DNA: TGTGCCAGCAGCTTACGCGGGGGGCTCCACAATGAGCAGTTCTTC
D: .; V: TRBV6-5; J: TRBJ2-3; size: .; length: 13; CDR3: CASSPPGTDTQYF; DNA: TGTGCCAGCAGCCCGCCGGGTACAGATACGCAGTATTTT
D: TRBD1; V: TRBV7-9; J: TRBJ2-1; size: .; length: 16; CDR3: CASSFTWDRRWNEQFF; DNA: TGTGCCAGCAGCTTTACCTGGGACAGGCGTTGGAATGAGCAGTTCTTC
D: .; V: TRBV3-1/TRBV3-2; J: TRBJ2-5; size: .; length: 14; CDR3: CASSQAVSKETQYF; DNA: TGTGCCAGCAGCCAAGCGGTCTCTAAAGAGACCCAGTACTTC
D: .; V: TRBV6-6; J: TRBJ2-7; size: .; length: 14; CDR3: CASSAGPDEYEQYF; DNA: TGTGCCAGCAGCGCGGGACCCGACGAGTACGAGCAGTACTTC
D: .; V: TRBV9; J: TRBJ1-4; size: .; length: 16; CDR3: CASSVGRGLLNEKLFF; DNA: TGTGCCAGCAGCGTAGGCCGTGGGCTACTTAATGAAAAACTGTTTTTT
D: TRBD1; V: TRBV20-1; J: TRBJ1-2; size: .; length: 11; CDR3: CRCEKGGAYTF; DNA: TGCAGATGTGAAAAAGGGGGCGCCTACACCTTC
D: .; V: TRBV5-1; J: TRBJ1-1; size: .; length: 13; CDR3: CASSPLGQTEAFF; DNA: TGCGCCAGCAGCCCGCTAGGACAGACTGAAGCTTTCTTT
D: .; V: TRBV7-2; J: TRBJ1-1; size: .; length: 14; CDR3: CASSLVGQNTEAFF; DNA: TGTGCCAGCAGCCTCGTGGGACAGAACACTGAAGCTTTCTTT
D: .; V: TRBV2; J: TRBJ1-1; size: .; length: 13; CDR3: CGSLEALSTEAFF; DNA: TGTGGGTCACTAGAAGCCTTGAGCACTGAAGCTTTCTTT
D: .; V: TRBV7-9; J: TRBJ2-3; size: .; length: 15; CDR3: CASSLAAGYTDTQYF; DNA: TGTGCCAGCAGCTTAGCGGCGGGGTACACAGATACGCAGTATTTT
D: .; V: TRBV11-2; J: TRBJ2-5; size: .; length: 14; CDR3: CASSLGRQQETQYF; DNA: TGTGCCAGCAGCTTAGGTCGACAGCAAGAGACCCAGTACTTC
D: .; V: TRBV29-1; J: TRBJ2-3; size: .; length: 12; CDR3: CSAFPRADTQYF; DNA: TGCAGCGCCTTTCCTAGAGCAGATACGCAGTATTTT